Below are 4 T cell receptor beta chains sequenced from a single sample in a study of human T cells and chemical hapten exposure. Time point meaning: patch test 1, 2 weeks after DPC sensitization. Treatment meaning: therapeutic diphenylcyclopropenone sensitization with weekly scalp DPC. TCRdb independently ran MiXCR on the RACE reads; one entry per CDR3 protein. The table records about 70,000 distinct CDR3 sequences, around 9.8% of them present only once. The specimen comprised whole blood, sampled in connection with sensitization to the hapten diphenylcyclopropenone (DPC). These receptors were collected from a woman between 35 and 50 years old with alopecia areata. Some clones in this sample may be carry-over from other donors' samples.

This clonotype was counted a few times. V usage is TRBV12-3 or TRBV12-4 and J usage is TRBJ1-1, with TRBD1 as a possible D gene (6 bases). The CDR3 consists of 14 residues. Trimming pared 6 bases from V and 0 bases from J, leaving 11 bases between. The DNA for the CDR3 is TGTGCCAGCAGAGACAGGTCGATGAACACTGAAGCTTTCTTT. Protein: CASRDRSMNTEAFF.

This clonotype was seen only a few times. The chain combines TRBV11-3 with TRBJ2-1; 9 bases are a match to TRBD2. J was trimmed by 10 bases and V by 0 bases; bases with no gene match: 13. Germline CDR1 reads SGHNT; CDR2 reads YENEEA. CDR3 length: 17 amino acids. CDR3 region: CASSLEAQRGDLGEQFF. In nucleotides, the CDR3 is TGTGCCAGCAGCTTAGAAGCTCAGCGGGGGGACCTGGGGGAGCAGTTCTTC.

This clonotype was seen many times. V gene TRBV5-4 combines with J gene TRBJ1-4, with TRBD1 matching over 7 bases. With 0 bases clipped from V and 3 bases from J, the junction kept 5 bases outside the gene matches. Germline V gene lookup returns CDR1 SGHNT and CDR2 YYREEE (reference sequence). The CDR3 is 16 amino acids. The CDR3 nucleotides are TGTGCCAGCAGCTTGGACAGGGGATTGGCTAATGAAAAACTGTTTTTT. Translation gives CASSLDRGLANEKLFF.

This chain uses TRBV7-8 with TRBJ2-1; perhaps TRBD2 as D (5 bases). The V gene's germline CDR1 is SGHVS and CDR2 FQNEAQ. The CDR3 sequence is 11 residues long. The germline V and J ends were trimmed by 11 bases and 9 bases, with 14 bases remaining between them. CDR3 DNA sequence: TGTGCCTCCCTCCGGGGTACTGAGCAGTTCTTC. It specifies CASLRGTEQFF.